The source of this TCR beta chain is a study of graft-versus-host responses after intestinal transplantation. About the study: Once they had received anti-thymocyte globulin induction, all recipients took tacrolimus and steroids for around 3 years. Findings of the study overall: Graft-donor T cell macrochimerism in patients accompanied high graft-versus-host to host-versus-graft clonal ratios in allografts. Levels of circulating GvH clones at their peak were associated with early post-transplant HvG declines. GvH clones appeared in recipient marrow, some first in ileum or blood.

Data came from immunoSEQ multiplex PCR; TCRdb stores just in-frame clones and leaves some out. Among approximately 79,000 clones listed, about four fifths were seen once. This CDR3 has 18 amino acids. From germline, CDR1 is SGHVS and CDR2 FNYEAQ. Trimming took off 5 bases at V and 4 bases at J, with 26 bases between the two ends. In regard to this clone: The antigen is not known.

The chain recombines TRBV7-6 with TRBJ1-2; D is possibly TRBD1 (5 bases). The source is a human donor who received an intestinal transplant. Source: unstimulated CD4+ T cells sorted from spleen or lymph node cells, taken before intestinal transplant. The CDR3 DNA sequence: TGTGCCAGCAGCCCCAGAACGAATCTGGGGGGTGCCCCCTATGGCTACACCTTC. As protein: CASSPRTNLGGAPYGYTF. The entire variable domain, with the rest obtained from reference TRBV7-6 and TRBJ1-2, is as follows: GAGVSQSPRYKVTKRGQDVALRCDPISGHVSLYWYRQALGQGPEFLTYFNYEAQQDKSGLPNDRFSAERPEGSISTLTIQRTEQRDSAMYRCASSPRTNLGGAPYGYTFGSGTRLTVV.